This T cell receptor beta chain was recorded in a study of blood T cell repertoires in COVID-19. Trimming removed 1 base from V and 4 bases from J, with 8 bases in between. Germline CDR1 is SEHNR and CDR2 is FQNEAQ (reference sequence). This CDR3 has 14 amino acids. Assay: immunoSEQ multiplex PCR; the TCRdb copy retains only in-frame clones and omits some. The table records 300,000 to 400,000 clones, approximately 88% of them present only once. Material for sequencing was peripheral blood. This clonotype was obtained from a man aged 30 to 45 with COVID-19, enrolled during active disease. This chain joins TRBV7-9 and TRBJ1-3; no definite D call. Here the CDR3 DNA reads TGTGCCAGCAGCTTAGGAGAGTCCGGAAACACCATATATTTT. As protein: CASSLGESGNTIYF.